The following is a T cell receptor (beta chain) sequence with its context. This entry comes from a study of blood T cell repertoires in COVID-19. The wider study: Both acute and convalescent COVID-19 samples were obtained from the United States, Italy and Spain. In each case, the material was cDNA or gDNA derived from T cells, B-cell-depleted T cells, or PBMCs.

Authors' methods: Amplification from reference gene primers served as the basis for estimated nucleated cell counts. The table came from immunoSEQ multiplex PCR; TCRdb's copy has only in-frame clones and leaves some out. The V and J calls and clone size are taken from that table; D and trimming were inferred from the DNA. The sample carries fewer than 350,000 clones, around 90% recorded once. The CDR3 spans 16 residues. Unmatched junction bases numbered 12, after V lost 7 bases and J lost 3 bases. The V gene's germline CDR1 is LNHDA and CDR2 SQIVND (reference sequence). This sequence joins TRBV19 and TRBJ2-7; 10 bases fit TRBD1. Material for sequencing was peripheral blood. The TCR originated in a woman aged 30 to 39 with COVID-19, enrolled during active disease. The CDR3 DNA reads as TGTGCCAGTACCTCCCGCCCGGGACAGGGGATCTACGAGCAGTACTTC. Residues: CASTSRPGQGIYEQYF.